A selection of T cell receptor beta chains follows, all from one sample in a study of shared clonotypes between healthy human individuals. Here immunoSEQ multiplex PCR was the method, and the copy in TCRdb shows in-frame clones only, minus some. The sample shows 400,000 to 600,000 clones, around 95% of them seen only once. Sequenced input: naive CD4+ T cells sorted from blood. The source of these receptors is a woman aged 30 to 39 in good health. CDR3s include the opening cysteine and the closing phenylalanine or tryptophan. Clone size is given for some rows only: seen once, a few or many times, or a class if the clone is expanded.

TRBJ1-4 | . | TRBV2 | CASSEESGLEKLFF
TRBJ1-2 | few | TRBV7-9 | CASSQRDYGYTF
TRBJ2-1 | . | TRBV18 | CASSPAGTQSVQFF
TRBJ2-1 | . | TRBV18 | CASSPGLAGVNEQFF
TRBJ2-7 | once | TRBV18 | CASSPNKGKGEQYF
TRBJ2-7 | . | TRBV15 | CATSGGLAGYEQYF
TRBJ1-1 | . | TRBV9 | CASSVSSWNTEAFF
TRBJ2-3 | . | TRBV29-1 | CSVVRTDVRTQYF
TRBJ2-7 | . | TRBV5-4 | CASSPKRGSYEQYF
TRBJ2-3 | once | TRBV7-8 | CASSRVSGAEPTDTQYF
TRBJ1-6 | . | TRBV19 | CASSITRDRGSPLHF
TRBJ1-2 | once | TRBV6-6 | CASSYPPRENYGYTF
TRBJ2-7 | . | TRBV5-1 | CASSLSPGDSYEQYF
TRBJ1-4 | . | TRBV6-5 | CASNNPGQKLFF
TRBJ2-5 | once | TRBV18 | CASSLDRGQETQYF
TRBJ1-4 | . | TRBV10-3 | CAITPRTSNEKLFF
TRBJ2-7 | . | TRBV11-2 | CASSWDRGEQYF
TRBJ1-2 | . | TRBV29-1 | CSVGGPTTNYGYTF
TRBJ2-1 | . | TRBV12-5 | CASGFAPLGLAGDNEQFF
TRBJ1-4 | . | TRBV18 | CASSTRQATNEKLFF
TRBJ1-5 | . | TRBV2 | CASRDRKNQPQHF
TRBJ2-2 | . | TRBV27 | CASKGDLGLSNTGELFF
TRBJ2-7 | . | TRBV10-3 | CAISESKGGKTYEQYF
TRBJ2-2 | . | TRBV5-1 | CASRRRGENTGELFF
TRBJ2-1 | once | TRBV7-8 | CASSLGTYNEQFF
TRBJ2-7 | . | TRBV30 | CAWSEGARWTYEQYF
TRBJ2-7 | . | TRBV25-1 | CASSQASLYEQYF
TRBJ2-2 | few | TRBV4-2 | CASSQDSVIPGELFF
TRBJ2-5 | . | TRBV9 | CASSVSGEETQYF
TRBJ1-5 | . | TRBV7-9 | CASSLLDQPQHF
TRBJ2-1 | . | TRBV19 | CASSKKTGKAYNEQFF
TRBJ2-5 | . | TRBV4-2 | CASSQAWGVGPQETQYF
TRBJ1-2 | . | TRBV19 | CASSIGPRHPGYGYTF
TRBJ1-2 | . | TRBV6-1 | CASSERLQNYGYTF
TRBJ1-1 | . | TRBV20-1 | CSARDRGRAFF
TRBJ2-1 | . | TRBV4-1 | CASRSLSGWSSYNEQFF
TRBJ2-3 | once | TRBV19 | CASSMGREADTQYF
TRBJ2-3 | once | TRBV18 | CASSPKRGSTDTQYF
TRBJ1-3 | . | TRBV11-1 | CASSLSLPGNTIYF
TRBJ2-1 | . | TRBV19 | CASSPDRTVLQFF
TRBJ2-1 | . | TRBV27 | CASSTVRGTNYNEQFF
TRBJ2-7 | . | TRBV10-3 | CAISERRRQGAYEQYF
TRBJ2-4 | . | TRBV28 | CASRQKGGMAKNIQYF
TRBJ1-2 | . | TRBV14 | CASSRALVNYGYTF
TRBJ1-5 | . | TRBV18 | CASSPEWSNQPQHF
TRBJ2-7 | . | TRBV18 | CASSPLQLGTYEQYF